This T cell receptor beta chain is from a study of type 1 and type 2 diabetes patients. This CDR3 has 15 residues. Germline assignment: CDR1 SGHTA and CDR2 FQGNSA. PCR was run on genomic DNA. The TCR beta CDR3 region was amplified using 30 forward and 13 reverse primers. TCRdb re-derived calls from the multiplex PCR reads in MiXCR, one entry per CDR3 protein. The table shows some 250,000 distinct CDR3 sequences, with approximately 50% occurring only once. This clonotype has more than one count but fewer than ten. A read error may account for a junction end that differs from germline. V gene TRBV7-2 combines with J gene TRBJ2-7, with 7 nucleotides matching TRBD2. This TCR derives from a young man with type 2 diabetes. The sequencing sample was made of peripheral blood mononuclear cells (PBMCs). The CDR3 DNA reads TGTGCCAGCGGCTTGTTGGGGGGGGTATCCTACGAGCAGTACTTC. Translation gives CASGLLGGVSYEQYF.